A selection of T cell receptor beta chains follows, all from one sample in a study of blood T cell repertoires in COVID-19. The table came from immunoSEQ multiplex PCR; TCRdb's copy has only in-frame clones and leaves some out. This sample carries over 200,000 clones, roughly 86% of them seen once, and the ten largest clones take about an eighth. Sequencing used peripheral blood. Receptors originate from a woman aged 40 to 50 with acute or convalescent COVID-19. Both conserved end residues are part of each CDR3. A D gene is named only where the DNA matches it firmly. Clone size is not always given. Where it is, it says once, few, many or a class for expanded clones.

J gene: TRBJ2-1; V gene: TRBV12-5; CDR3 length: 18; clone size: -; D gene: TRBD1; CDR3 protein: CASGLSEPGQGAYNEQFF; CDR3 DNA: TGTGCTAGTGGTTTGTCCGAACCGGGACAGGGGGCCTACAATGAGCAGTTCTTC
J gene: TRBJ1-6; V gene: TRBV6-6; CDR3 length: 13; clone size: -; D gene: -; CDR3 protein: CASKDSYNSPLHF; CDR3 DNA: TGTGCCAGCAAAGACAGTTATAATTCACCCCTCCACTTT
J gene: TRBJ2-2; V gene: TRBV9; CDR3 length: 12; clone size: -; D gene: -; CDR3 protein: CASSVARGELFF; CDR3 DNA: TGTGCCAGCAGCGTTGCGCGGGGGGAGCTGTTTTTT
J gene: TRBJ1-4; V gene: TRBV5-4; CDR3 length: 14; clone size: -; D gene: -; CDR3 protein: CASSLDRASEKLFF; CDR3 DNA: TGTGCCAGCAGCTTGGACAGGGCAAGTGAAAAACTGTTTTTT
J gene: TRBJ2-1; V gene: TRBV12-2; CDR3 length: 19; clone size: -; D gene: -; CDR3 protein: CASRLADGEREALNNEQFF; CDR3 DNA: TGTGCAAGTCGCTTAGCGGACGGGGAGCGGGAGGCGCTAAACAATGAGCAGTTCTTC
J gene: TRBJ2-1; V gene: TRBV5-1; CDR3 length: 14; clone size: -; D gene: -; CDR3 protein: CASGFGGSQNEQFF; CDR3 DNA: TGCGCCAGCGGATTTGGTGGGAGCCAGAATGAGCAGTTCTTC
J gene: TRBJ2-7; V gene: TRBV5-5; CDR3 length: 14; clone size: -; D gene: -; CDR3 protein: CASSLLAQTSEQYF; CDR3 DNA: TGTGCCAGCAGCTTGCTAGCTCAGACGAGCGAGCAGTACTTC
J gene: TRBJ1-1; V gene: TRBV11-2; CDR3 length: 13; clone size: -; D gene: -; CDR3 protein: CASSLDTTALAFF; CDR3 DNA: TGTGCCAGCAGCTTAGATACGACAGCCCTAGCTTTCTTT
J gene: TRBJ1-1; V gene: TRBV5-1; CDR3 length: 14; clone size: once; D gene: -; CDR3 protein: CASSLEGGVAEAFF; CDR3 DNA: TGCGCCAGCAGCTTGGAAGGGGGAGTGGCTGAAGCTTTCTTT
J gene: TRBJ2-3; V gene: TRBV11-3; CDR3 length: 15; clone size: -; D gene: TRBD2; CDR3 protein: CASSRSSGSADTQYF; CDR3 DNA: TGTGCCAGCAGCCGGAGTAGCGGGTCCGCAGATACGCAGTATTTT
J gene: TRBJ2-1; V gene: TRBV19; CDR3 length: 14; clone size: few; D gene: TRBD2; CDR3 protein: CASSMGLAGPREVF; CDR3 DNA: TGTGCCAGTAGTATGGGACTAGCGGGGCCCCGCGAGGTCTTC
J gene: TRBJ2-1; V gene: TRBV24-1; CDR3 length: 12; clone size: -; D gene: -; CDR3 protein: CATRSSYNEQFF; CDR3 DNA: TGTGCCACCAGGAGCTCCTACAATGAGCAGTTCTTC
J gene: TRBJ1-2; V gene: TRBV9; CDR3 length: 11; clone size: -; D gene: -; CDR3 protein: CASSAYYGHTF; CDR3 DNA: TGTGCCAGCAGCGCCTACTATGGCCACACCTTC
J gene: TRBJ2-1; V gene: TRBV10-1; CDR3 length: 14; clone size: -; D gene: TRBD1; CDR3 protein: CASTRDRTYNEQFF; CDR3 DNA: TGCGCCAGTACCCGGGACAGGACTTACAATGAGCAGTTCTTC
J gene: TRBJ2-1; V gene: TRBV5-1; CDR3 length: 12; clone size: -; D gene: -; CDR3 protein: CASSLAGDEQFF; CDR3 DNA: TGCGCCAGCAGCTTGGCCGGGGATGAGCAGTTCTTC
J gene: TRBJ2-2; V gene: TRBV4-3; CDR3 length: 18; clone size: -; D gene: TRBD2; CDR3 protein: CASSQVGGGPAGTGELFF; CDR3 DNA: TGCGCCAGCAGCCAAGTCGGGGGGGGCCCGGCGGGCACCGGGGAGCTGTTTTTT
J gene: TRBJ2-2; V gene: TRBV18; CDR3 length: 17; clone size: -; D gene: -; CDR3 protein: CASSPGGLFANTGELFF; CDR3 DNA: TGTGCCAGCTCACCCGGGGGTCTGTTCGCGAACACCGGGGAGCTGTTTTTT
J gene: TRBJ2-7; V gene: TRBV28; CDR3 length: 12; clone size: -; D gene: -; CDR3 protein: CASGSTGREQYF; CDR3 DNA: TGTGCCAGCGGATCAACAGGGCGCGAGCAGTACTTC
J gene: TRBJ1-2; V gene: TRBV9; CDR3 length: 13; clone size: -; D gene: TRBD1; CDR3 protein: CASSVGQGDGYTF; CDR3 DNA: TGTGCCAGCAGCGTAGGACAGGGTGATGGCTACACCTTC
J gene: TRBJ2-1; V gene: TRBV19; CDR3 length: 12; clone size: -; D gene: -; CDR3 protein: CASGGWGDEQFF; CDR3 DNA: TGTGCCAGTGGTGGCTGGGGCGATGAGCAGTTCTTC
J gene: TRBJ1-3; V gene: TRBV29-1; CDR3 length: 12; clone size: -; D gene: -; CDR3 protein: CSGRDSGNTIYF; CDR3 DNA: TGCAGCGGACGGGACTCTGGAAACACCATATATTTT
J gene: TRBJ2-7; V gene: TRBV4-1; CDR3 length: 15; clone size: -; D gene: TRBD1; CDR3 protein: CASSPIPTGTYEQYF; CDR3 DNA: TGCGCCAGCAGCCCAATTCCGACAGGGACCTACGAGCAGTACTTC
J gene: TRBJ1-1; V gene: TRBV30; CDR3 length: 13; clone size: few; D gene: TRBD1; CDR3 protein: CAWTGGMNTEAFF; CDR3 DNA: TGTGCCTGGACAGGGGGCATGAACACTGAAGCTTTCTTT
J gene: TRBJ1-1; V gene: TRBV3-1/TRBV3-2; CDR3 length: 15; clone size: -; D gene: -; CDR3 protein: CASSPVTVLNTEAFF; CDR3 DNA: TGTGCCAGCAGCCCTGTAACAGTCCTGAACACTGAAGCTTTCTTT